Listed below are T cell receptor beta chains from one sample, sequenced in a study of blood T cell dynamics during melanoma immunotherapy. This table comes from immunoSEQ multiplex PCR, and its TCRdb copy is limited to in-frame clones, with some not included. This table holds more than 12,000 clones, about 94% found once. The specimen comprised blood, sampled from a patient treated with checkpoint blockade. The receptors derive from a human donor with melanoma. Each CDR3 is given with its conserved first and last residue. The D gene is left open where the match is weak. A clone size is listed for some rows: how often the clone was seen (once, few, many), or a class if it is expanded.

abundance,d_gene,j_gene,v_gene,CDR3aa,CDR3nt
-,-,TRBJ1-6,TRBV10-2,CASSESVSWTSPLHF,TGCGCCAGCAGTGAGTCGGTCTCCTGGACTTCACCCCTCCACTTT
-,-,TRBJ1-6,TRBV5-5,CASSLGRSPLHF,TGTGCCAGCAGCTTGGGGCGTTCACCCCTCCACTTT
-,-,TRBJ1-1,TRBV10-3,CAISEWKGHTEAFF,TGTGCCATCAGTGAGTGGAAGGGTCACACTGAAGCTTTCTTT
-,TRBD2,TRBJ2-7,TRBV6-5,CASSYVGTRREQYF,TGTGCCAGCAGTTACGTGGGGACTAGGCGCGAGCAGTACTTC
-,-,TRBJ2-7,TRBV9,CASGRDLYEQYF,TGTGCCAGCGGCAGAGACCTCTACGAGCAGTACTTC
-,-,TRBJ1-1,TRBV6-6,CASSGDFYTEAFF,TGTGCCAGCAGTGGGGACTTCTACACTGAAGCTTTCTTT
-,-,TRBJ2-3,TRBV4-1,CASSPLGRSDTQYF,TGCGCCAGCAGCCCACTAGGACGATCAGATACGCAGTATTTT
-,TRBD1,TRBJ1-1,TRBV5-1,CASSRGPGNTEAFF,TGCGCCAGCAGTAGGGGGCCCGGGAACACTGAAGCTTTCTTT
once,-,TRBJ2-7,TRBV19,CASSIRRSAYEQYF,TGTGCCAGTAGTATCAGACGGTCTGCCTACGAGCAGTACTTC
-,TRBD2,TRBJ2-7,TRBV6-5,CASSYSNVGGAGEQYF,TGTGCCAGCAGTTACTCGAATGTCGGGGGGGCCGGCGAGCAGTACTTC
once,-,TRBJ1-1,TRBV19,CASKKGGGVNTEAFF,TGTGCCAGTAAAAAAGGGGGAGGAGTGAACACTGAAGCTTTCTTT
-,TRBD1,TRBJ1-4,TRBV19,CASSISVTGGANEKLFF,TGTGCCAGTAGTATCTCGGTCACAGGGGGGGCTAATGAAAAACTGTTTTTT
-,-,TRBJ1-5,TRBV6-1,CASSEALQGVQPQHF,TGTGCCAGCAGTGAAGCGCTACAGGGAGTACAGCCCCAGCATTTT
once,TRBD1,TRBJ2-1,TRBV7-2,CASSPTPGQGPFF,TGTGCCAGCAGCCCGACCCCGGGACAGGGGCCGTTCTTC
-,-,TRBJ1-1,TRBV5-1,CASSHLGSRARAEAFF,TGCGCCAGCAGCCACCTTGGGAGCAGGGCTAGGGCTGAAGCTTTCTTT
-,-,TRBJ1-2,TRBV29-1,CSAGTQRSGGYTF,TGCAGCGCAGGGACACAGCGCTCGGGGGGCTACACCTTC
-,-,TRBJ1-6,TRBV27,CASSLRRGENSPLHF,TGTGCCAGCAGTTTACGTCGGGGGGAAAATTCACCCCTCCACTTT
-,-,TRBJ1-2,TRBV5-1,CASSFTTANYGYTF,TGCGCCAGCAGCTTTACGACGGCTAACTATGGCTACACCTTC